The 10 T cell receptor beta chains given below trace back to one sample, sequenced in a study of identical twins (dated by TCRdb to about 2016). Library construction relied on 5' RACE. The data were produced on an Illumina HiSeq 2000. In TCRdb, the public reads were trimmed at Q25 with fastp and aligned with MiXCR, with productive beta chains retained. Each CDR3 protein appears once, grouped with its most common genes and DNA. For this sample there are a few hundred thousand distinct CDR3 sequences; roughly 8.7% appear just once. The biggest ten clones account for 2.5% to 3.5% of the sample. The data also belong to a second study, concerning yellow fever vaccine responses in identical twins.

The sequenced sample was CD8+ T cells sorted from blood. The receptors derive from a woman aged 18-29 years in good health.

This chain connects TRBV27 to TRBJ2-7; a possible D gene is TRBD1 (5 bases). V shed 6 bases and J shed 0 bases, with 21 bases lying between them. Germline V CDR1 and CDR2: MNHEY, SMNVEV (reference sequence). The CDR3 has 17 amino acids. CDR3 amino acids: CASSSRPAGQLSYEQYF. The DNA of the CDR3 is TGTGCCAGCAGCTCCCGGCCAGCAGGACAACTCTCCTACGAGCAGTACTTC.

This clonotype came up many times. The chain links TRBV27 to TRBJ1-5; D uncertain. The CDR3 is made up of 15 amino acids. V was clipped by 0 bases and J by 0 bases, with 6 bases between them. Germline V gene sequence: CDR1 MNHEY, CDR2 SMNVEV (reference sequence). DNA for the CDR3: TGTGCCAGCAGTTTATCACAATATAGCAATCAGCCCCAGCATTTT. It specifies CASSLSQYSNQPQHF.

This chain connects TRBV5-1 to TRBJ2-3; D gene unclear. With 1 base removed from V and 2 bases from J, the gap between germline ends came to 11 bases. The CDR3 sequence is 15 residues long. Per germline, CDR1 SGHRS and CDR2 YFSETQ. The CDR3 region is CASSLPRSATDTQYF. CDR3 DNA: TGCGCCAGCAGCTTGCCCCGGAGTGCCACAGATACGCAGTATTTT.

A few counts support this clonotype. CDR3 nucleotides: TGTGCCAGCAGCTTAATCGTAGCGAACACCGGGGAGCTGTTTTTT. It specifies CASSLIVANTGELFF. The chain joins TRBV11-2 to TRBJ2-2; D remains unclear. The V and J ends lost 2 bases and 0 bases respectively, with 7 bases between them. The CDR3 spans 15 residues. The germline CDR1 and CDR2 sequences are SGHAT and FQNNGV.

In this sample, this clonotype turned up a few times. V usage is TRBV20-1 and J usage is TRBJ2-3; weak D call: TRBD2 (5 bases). Deletions cut 0 bases from V and 2 bases from J, with 18 bases between. Germline lookup yields CDR1 DFQATT and CDR2 SNEGSKA (reference sequence). CDR3 size: 17 residues. CDR3 residues: CSARDKSSPLVTDTQYF. The CDR3 DNA is TGCAGTGCTAGAGATAAGTCTAGCCCACTTGTCACAGATACGCAGTATTTT.

This chain uses TRBV6-5 with TRBJ2-2; TRBD2 aligns across 9 bases. After removal of 4 bases from V and 1 base from J, the junction contained 4 bases not matched to a gene. CDR1 and CDR2 from the germline V gene are MNHEY and SVGAGI. CDR3 length: 16 residues. In DNA, the CDR3 is TGTGCCAGCAGTTCAGCGGGGGGAAAGAACACCGGGGAGCTGTTTTTT. Its protein product is CASSSAGGKNTGELFF.

This clonotype occurred many times. The chain joins TRBV10-3 to TRBJ2-3; no clear D gene. This CDR3 is 9 amino acids long. Between the trimmed V and J ends, which lost 8 bases and 7 bases, there was a span of 4 bases. Germline V gene lookup returns CDR1 ENHRY and CDR2 SYGVKD. The CDR3 loop is CAIGNTQYF. In DNA, the CDR3 is TGTGCCATCGGGAATACGCAGTATTTT.

A few counts support this clonotype. The chain employs TRBV3-1 and TRBJ2-3; no clear D. From germline, CDR1 is LGHDT and CDR2 YNNKEL (reference sequence). The V and J ends lost 2 bases and 4 bases respectively, with 4 bases between them. The length of the CDR3 is 12 residues. CDR3 nucleotide sequence: TGTGCCAGCAGCCAAATATCAGATACGCAGTATTTT. Translated: CASSQISDTQYF.

There are a few counts of this clonotype. The J gene is TRBJ2-3, the V gene TRBV5-1; TRBD2 is a possible D gene (6 bases). The germline V and J ends were trimmed by 3 bases and 0 bases, with 11 bases remaining between them. Germline V gene lookup returns CDR1 SGHRS and CDR2 YFSETQ. The CDR3 is 15 residues long. CDR3 protein: CASSSLGTSTDTQYF. CDR3 DNA: TGCGCCAGCAGCTCCCTCGGGACTAGCACAGATACGCAGTATTTT.

This clonotype was recorded a few times. A junction end diverges from the germline sequence, so it may reflect a read error. The rearrangement uses TRBV7-9 and TRBJ2-7; 7 nucleotides align to TRBD2. The CDR3 spans 13 residues. The germline gives CDR1 SEHNR, CDR2 FQNEAQ (reference sequence). CDR3 amino acids: CASSLAEHYEQYF. CDR3 DNA sequence: TGTGCCAGCAGCCTAGCGGAACACTACGAGCAGTACTTC.